This T cell receptor beta chain was identified in a study of CD8+ T cells in alopecia areata. After isolation, RNA underwent reverse transcription to generate cDNA as the sequencing template. TCRdb keeps only in-frame clones here, not all; method: immunoSEQ multiplex PCR. The table includes 200,000 to 250,000 clones, more than 45% detected once. V lost 4 bases, J lost 5 bases, and 7 bases stayed unmatched. The CDR3 length is 16 residues. Germline assignment: CDR1 SGHDT and CDR2 YYEEEE. Material: CD4+ T cells sorted from blood, obtained at week 0. The chain uses TRBV5-6 and TRBJ2-5; 14 positions agree with TRBD2. This sequence originates from a human donor with alopecia areata. CDR3 protein: CASSKGLAGVQETQYF. CDR3 DNA sequence: TGTGCCAGCAGCAAGGGACTAGCGGGAGTACAGGAGACCCAGTACTTC.